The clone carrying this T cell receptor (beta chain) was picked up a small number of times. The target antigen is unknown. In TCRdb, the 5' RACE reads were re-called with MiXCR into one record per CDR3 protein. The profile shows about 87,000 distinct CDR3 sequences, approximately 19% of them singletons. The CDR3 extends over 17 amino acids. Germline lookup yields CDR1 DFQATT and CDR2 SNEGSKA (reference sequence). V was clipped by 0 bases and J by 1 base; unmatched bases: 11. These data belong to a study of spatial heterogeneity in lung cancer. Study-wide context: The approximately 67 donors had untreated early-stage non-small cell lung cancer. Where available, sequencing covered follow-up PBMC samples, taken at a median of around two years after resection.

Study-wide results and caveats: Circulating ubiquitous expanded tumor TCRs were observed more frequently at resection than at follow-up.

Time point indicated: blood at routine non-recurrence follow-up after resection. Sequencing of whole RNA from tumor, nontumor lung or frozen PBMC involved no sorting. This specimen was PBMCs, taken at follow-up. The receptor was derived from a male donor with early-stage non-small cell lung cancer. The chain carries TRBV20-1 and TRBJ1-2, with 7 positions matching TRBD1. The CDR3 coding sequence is TGCAGTGCTAGAGATTGGGGGCAGGGGGGAATTAACTATGGCTACACCTTC. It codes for CSARDWGQGGINYGYTF.